Listed below are T cell receptor beta chains from one sample, sequenced in a study of blood T cells in healthy people across ages. TCRdb called the 5' RACE reads again in MiXCR, with one record for every CDR3 protein. The table lists around 1,500,000 distinct CDR3 sequences, around 39% of them singletons. Sequencing was done on a sample of blood. All receptors derive from a woman younger than 35 in good health. CDR3s include the opening cysteine and the closing phenylalanine or tryptophan. Fields, in order: D gene, J gene, V gene, clone size, CDR3 protein, CDR3 DNA. The D gene is left open where the match is weak. Rows may omit the clone size; those that give it use once, few, many or a size class.

>NA|TRBJ1-5|TRBV7-2|NA
CASSEGQVGQPQHF
TGTGCCAGCAGCGAAGGGCAGGTCGGTCAGCCCCAGCATTTT
>NA|TRBJ1-2|TRBV27|NA
CASSFRMEYGYTF
TGTGCCAGCAGTTTTCGGATGGAGTATGGCTACACCTTC
>TRBD1|TRBJ1-6|TRBV6-5|few
CASSMGQNNSPLHF
TGTGCCAGCAGTATGGGACAGAATAATTCACCCCTCCACTTT
>NA|TRBJ2-1|TRBV20-1|NA
CSARDVRMDYNEQFF
TGCAGTGCTAGGGACGTCCGGATGGATTACAATGAGCAGTTCTTC
>NA|TRBJ2-7|TRBV5-1|NA
CASSYTTITVGEQYF
TGCGCCAGCAGCTACACCACCATCACGGTTGGGGAGCAGTACTTC
>TRBD1|TRBJ1-6|TRBV27|NA
CASSLLGQSSYNSPLHF
TGTGCCAGCAGTTTACTGGGACAGAGCTCCTATAATTCACCCCTCCACTTT
>TRBD2|TRBJ2-1|TRBV5-1|NA
CASSLGTSGRAAYNEQFF
TGCGCCAGCAGCCTCGGGACTAGCGGGAGGGCCGCCTACAATGAGCAGTTCTTC
>NA|TRBJ2-1|TRBV20-1|NA
CSARAGPPSSYNEQFF
TGCAGTGCTAGAGCGGGTCCCCCAAGCTCCTACAATGAGCAGTTCTTC
>TRBD2|TRBJ2-1|TRBV6-5|NA
CASRGLAGVFNEQFF
TGTGCCAGCAGGGGGCTAGCGGGGGTCTTCAATGAGCAGTTCTTC
>NA|TRBJ1-6|TRBV28|NA
CASSLPGIGNSPLHF
TGTGCCAGCAGTCTCCCAGGGATAGGTAATTCACCCCTCCACTTT
>NA|TRBJ1-2|TRBV12-3/TRBV12-4|few
CASSLFGGYTF
TGTGCCAGCAGTTTGTTTGGTGGCTACACCTTC
>TRBD2|TRBJ2-1|TRBV20-1|once
CSARDRTSGRVNEQFF
TGCAGTGCTAGGGATCGGACTAGCGGGAGGGTCAATGAGCAGTTCTTC
>TRBD1|TRBJ1-2|TRBV15|NA
CVTSSGGTVSNYGYTF
TGTGTCACCAGCAGTGGGGGGACAGTATCCAACTATGGCTACACCTTC
>NA|TRBJ2-1|TRBV6-5|NA
CASSKGQNNEQFF
TGTGCCAGCAGCAAAGGGCAGAACAATGAGCAGTTCTTC
>NA|TRBJ2-5|TRBV28|few
CASMTSGWVRETQYF
TGTGCCAGCATGACCAGCGGTTGGGTGAGAGAGACCCAGTACTTC
>NA|TRBJ1-5|TRBV10-3|NA
CAIRGEGNQPQHF
TGTGCCATACGAGGGGAGGGCAATCAGCCCCAGCATTTT
>TRBD1|TRBJ2-1|TRBV25-1|few
CASSGDRGLYNEQFF
TGTGCCAGCAGTGGAGACAGGGGGCTGTATAATGAGCAGTTCTTC
>TRBD2|TRBJ2-1|TRBV12-3/TRBV12-4|once
CASSLRLVTSGRHEQFF
TGTGCCAGCAGTTTAAGGCTGGTGACTAGCGGCCGACATGAGCAGTTCTTC
>TRBD1|TRBJ1-6|TRBV2|NA
CASSGKQGVASPLHF
TGTGCCAGCAGTGGGAAGCAGGGGGTGGCTTCACCCCTCCACTTT
>NA|TRBJ2-1|TRBV25-1|few
CASSEYLGADNEQFF
TGTGCCAGCAGTGAATATTTGGGAGCAGACAATGAGCAGTTCTTC
>TRBD1|TRBJ1-6|TRBV2|NA
CASMTGSSYNSPLHF
TGTGCCAGCATGACAGGGAGCTCCTATAATTCACCCCTCCACTTT
>TRBD2|TRBJ2-1|TRBV20-1|few
CSARPRTSGREMLGYEQFF
TGCAGTGCTAGACCAAGGACTAGCGGGAGGGAAATGTTAGGGTATGAGCAGTTCTTC
>NA|TRBJ1-1|TRBV27|NA
CASSPRPGASTEAFF
TGTGCCAGCAGTCCGCGTCCGGGGGCGAGTACTGAAGCTTTCTTT
>NA|TRBJ2-3|TRBV7-9|NA
CASSPQGHSTDTQYF
TGTGCCAGCAGCCCCCAGGGCCACAGCACAGATACGCAGTATTTT
>NA|TRBJ2-4|TRBV28|few
CASSLPENIQYF
TGTGCCAGCAGTTTACCAGAAAACATTCAGTACTTC